Listed here is a single T cell receptor beta chain. The sample originates from a study of T cell clonotyping in hematopoietic cell transplantation. The germline V gene encodes CDR1 SGHVS and CDR2 FQNEAQ. The CDR3 is 16 residues long. With 5 bases removed from V and 0 bases from J, the gap between germline ends came to 16 bases. TCRdb's copy holds only in-frame clones and misses some; the assay was immunoSEQ multiplex PCR. The table lists 65,000 to 75,000 clones, 90% to 95% of them singletons. Sequencing input: peripheral blood mononuclear cells. The rearrangement uses TRBV7-8 and TRBJ2-5, with D possibly being TRBD1 or TRBD2 (7 bases each). The sequence derives from a man aged 45-65 years in good health. Some clones in this sample may be carry-over from other donors' samples. The CDR3 DNA is TGTGCCAGCAGCCAGGGGGGAGGGGGCCACCAAGAGACCCAGTACTTC. As protein: CASSQGGGGHQETQYF.